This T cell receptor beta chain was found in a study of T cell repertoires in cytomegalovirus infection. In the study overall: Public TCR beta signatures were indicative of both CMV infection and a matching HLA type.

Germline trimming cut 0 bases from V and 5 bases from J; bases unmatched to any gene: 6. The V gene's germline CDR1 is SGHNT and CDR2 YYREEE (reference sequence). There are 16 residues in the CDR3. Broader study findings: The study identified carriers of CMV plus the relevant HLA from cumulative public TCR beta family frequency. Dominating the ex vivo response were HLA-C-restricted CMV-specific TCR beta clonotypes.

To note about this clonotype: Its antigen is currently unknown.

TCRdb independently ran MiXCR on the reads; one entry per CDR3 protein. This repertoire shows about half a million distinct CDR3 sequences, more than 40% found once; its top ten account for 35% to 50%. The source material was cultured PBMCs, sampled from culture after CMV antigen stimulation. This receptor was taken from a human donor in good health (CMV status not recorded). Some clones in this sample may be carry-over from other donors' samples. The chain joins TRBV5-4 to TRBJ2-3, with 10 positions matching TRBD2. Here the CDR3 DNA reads TGTGCCAGCAGCTTGGCTAGCGGGAGACTGGGAGATACGCAGTATTTT. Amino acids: CASSLASGRLGDTQYF.